This T cell receptor beta chain emerged from a study of cytomegalovirus exposure and HLA in healthy donors. V shed 6 bases, J shed 5 bases, and the junction held 11 bases outside the gene matches. In germline, CDR1 is SGHRS, CDR2 YFSETQ. The CDR3 runs to 15 residues. A multiplex PCR was run with 60 Vbeta primers and 13 Jbeta primers. Sequencing was performed with immunoSEQ multiplex PCR; in TCRdb, only in-frame clones are kept and a portion is missing. The sample lists 200,000 to 250,000 clones, 60% to 80% occurring once. The sequencing sample was made of PBMCs. The source of this sequence is a woman aged 25-40 years in good health and CMV-seronegative. The chain joins TRBV5-1 to TRBJ2-1; 7 bases match TRBD2. The CDR3 here is CASTSTGTTHNEQFF. DNA for the CDR3: TGCGCCAGCACGTCTACCGGGACTACCCACAATGAGCAGTTCTTC. The variable domain in full, completed from reference TRBV5-1 and TRBJ2-1, reads KAGVTQTPRYLIKTRGQQVTLSCSPISGHRSVSWYQQTPGQGLQFLFEYFSETQRNKGNFPGRFSGRQFSNSRSEMNVSTLELGDSALYLCASTSTGTTHNEQFFGPGTRLTVL.